Only a few counts were recorded for the clone carrying this TCR beta chain. Antigen unknown. Via MiXCR, TCRdb re-called the 5' RACE reads, giving one row per CDR3 protein. There are 200,000 to 250,000 distinct CDR3 sequences in the sample; about 7% occur only once, and approximately 15% lies in the top ten. The sample comes from a study of CD8 T cells in ankylosing spondylitis. Whole-study findings and limits: Matched ankylosing spondylitis synovial fluid reportedly contained a significantly enriched population of disease-linked clones. Ankylosing spondylitis blood appeared to be characterized by a TCR beta motif of 8 or 9 highly homologous variants.

Material: blood, either unsorted or a sorted T cell fraction (not recorded which). The receptor comes from a male donor with ankylosing spondylitis.

The chain's CDR3 is CATATSGDEQFF. CDR3 nucleotides: TGTGCCACCGCGACGTCTGGGGATGAGCAGTTCTTC. The V and J genes are TRBV27 and TRBJ2-1; D is uncertain. V gave up 10 bases and J gave up 8 bases, with 15 bases separating them. In germline, CDR1 is MNHEY, CDR2 SMNVEV (reference sequence). The CDR3 length is 12 residues.